This T cell receptor beta chain was sequenced during a study of blood T cell repertoires in COVID-19. Study as a whole: COVID-19 samples collected from the United States, Italy and Spain covered acute and convalescent phases. T cells, B-cell-depleted T cells, or PBMCs supplied cDNA or gDNA.

Per the original methods: Estimates of nucleated cell counts were drawn from the amplification of reference gene primers. Sequenced by immunoSEQ multiplex PCR; TCRdb stores in-frame clones only, minus some. V, J and clone size are taken as reported in that table, and D and trimming were inferred from the DNA itself. The sample lists about 140,000 clones, around nine tenths occurring once. CDR1 is MNHEY and CDR2 is SMNVEV in the germline V gene (reference sequence). With 0 bases removed from V and 5 bases from J, the gap between germline ends came to 10 bases. The CDR3 covers 14 residues. This clone was counted a single time.

Sequencing was done on a sample of peripheral blood. J is TRBJ2-5 and V is TRBV27; D perhaps matches TRBD2 (5 bases). The source is a human donor in a cohort sampled during active COVID-19. CDR3 DNA: TGTGCCAGCAGTTTATCGGGAGCTTGGGAGACCCAGTACTTC. Its translation is CASSLSGAWETQYF.